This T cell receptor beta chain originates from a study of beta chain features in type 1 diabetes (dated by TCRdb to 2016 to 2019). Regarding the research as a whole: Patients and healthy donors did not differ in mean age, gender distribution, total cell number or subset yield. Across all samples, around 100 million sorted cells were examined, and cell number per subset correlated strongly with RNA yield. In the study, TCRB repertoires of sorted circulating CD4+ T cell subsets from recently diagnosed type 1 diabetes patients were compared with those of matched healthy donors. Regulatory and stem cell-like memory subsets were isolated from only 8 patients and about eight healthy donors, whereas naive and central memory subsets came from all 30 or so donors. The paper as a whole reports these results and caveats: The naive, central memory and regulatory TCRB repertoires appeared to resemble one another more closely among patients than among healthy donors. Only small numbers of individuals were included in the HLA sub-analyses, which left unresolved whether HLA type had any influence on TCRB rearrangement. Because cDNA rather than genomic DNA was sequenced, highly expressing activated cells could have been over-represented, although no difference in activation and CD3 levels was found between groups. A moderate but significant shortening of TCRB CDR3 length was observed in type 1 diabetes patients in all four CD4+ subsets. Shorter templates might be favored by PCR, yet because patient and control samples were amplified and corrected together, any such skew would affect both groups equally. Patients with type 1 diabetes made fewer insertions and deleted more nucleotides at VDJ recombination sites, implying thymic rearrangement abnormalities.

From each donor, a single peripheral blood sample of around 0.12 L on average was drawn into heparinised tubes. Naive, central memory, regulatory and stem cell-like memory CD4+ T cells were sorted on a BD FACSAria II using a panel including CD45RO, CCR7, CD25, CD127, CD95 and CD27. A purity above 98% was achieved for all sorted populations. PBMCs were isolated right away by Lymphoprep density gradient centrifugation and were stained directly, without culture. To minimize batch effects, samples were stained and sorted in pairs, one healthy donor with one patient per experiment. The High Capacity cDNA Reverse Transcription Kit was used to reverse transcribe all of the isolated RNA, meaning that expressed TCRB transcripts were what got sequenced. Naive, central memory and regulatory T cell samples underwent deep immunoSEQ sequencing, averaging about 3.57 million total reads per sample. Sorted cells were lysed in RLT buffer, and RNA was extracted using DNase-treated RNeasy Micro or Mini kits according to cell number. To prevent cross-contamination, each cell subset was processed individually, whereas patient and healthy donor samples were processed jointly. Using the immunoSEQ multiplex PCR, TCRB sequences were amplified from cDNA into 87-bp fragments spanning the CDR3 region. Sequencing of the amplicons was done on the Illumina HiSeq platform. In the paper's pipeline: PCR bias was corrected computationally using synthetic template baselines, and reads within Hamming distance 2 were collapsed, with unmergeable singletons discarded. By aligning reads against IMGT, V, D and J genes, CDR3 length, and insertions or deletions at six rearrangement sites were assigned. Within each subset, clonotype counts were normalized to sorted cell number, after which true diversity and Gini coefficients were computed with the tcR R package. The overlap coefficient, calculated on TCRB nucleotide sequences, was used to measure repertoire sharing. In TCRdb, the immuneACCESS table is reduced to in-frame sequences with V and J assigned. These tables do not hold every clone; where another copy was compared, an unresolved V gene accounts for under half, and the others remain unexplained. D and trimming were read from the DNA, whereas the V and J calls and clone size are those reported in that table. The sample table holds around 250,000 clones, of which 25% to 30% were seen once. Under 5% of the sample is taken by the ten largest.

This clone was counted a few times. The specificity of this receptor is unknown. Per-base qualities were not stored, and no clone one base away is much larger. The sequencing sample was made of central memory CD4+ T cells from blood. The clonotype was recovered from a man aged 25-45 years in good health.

The nucleotide sequence reads as follows: TGCAGCGTTGTGCAACCTGGGACAGGGGGCACAGATACGCAGTATTTT. Its protein is CSVVQPGTGGTDTQYF. The sequence links TRBV29-1 to TRBJ2-3, and TRBD1 aligns with 10 junction nucleotides. CDR1 and CDR2, looked up from the germline V gene, are SQVTM and ANQGSEA. Clipping removes 4 bases from V and 1 base from J, with 8 as the unmatched junction base count. The CDR3 sequence holds 16 residues, the cysteine and phenylalanine included. Left in the record is the CDR3 DNA by itself, 48 bases read in frame from the first base.